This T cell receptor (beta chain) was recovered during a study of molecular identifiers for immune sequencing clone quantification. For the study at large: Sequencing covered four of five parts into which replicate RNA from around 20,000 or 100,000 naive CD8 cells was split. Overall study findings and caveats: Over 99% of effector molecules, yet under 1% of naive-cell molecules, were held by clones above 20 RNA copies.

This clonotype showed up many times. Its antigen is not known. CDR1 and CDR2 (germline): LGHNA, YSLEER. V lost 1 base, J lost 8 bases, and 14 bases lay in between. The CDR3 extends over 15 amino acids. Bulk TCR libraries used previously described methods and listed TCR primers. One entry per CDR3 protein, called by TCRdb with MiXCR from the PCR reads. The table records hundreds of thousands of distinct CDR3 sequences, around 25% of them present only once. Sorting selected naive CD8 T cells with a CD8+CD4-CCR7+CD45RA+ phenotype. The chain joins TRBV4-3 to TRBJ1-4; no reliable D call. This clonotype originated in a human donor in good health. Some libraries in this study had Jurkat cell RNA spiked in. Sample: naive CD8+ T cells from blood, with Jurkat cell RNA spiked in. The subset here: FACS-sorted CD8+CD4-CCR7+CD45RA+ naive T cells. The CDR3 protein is CASSQVRQDVEKLFF. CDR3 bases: TGCGCCAGCAGCCAAGTTCGTCAGGATGTCGAAAAACTGTTTTTT.